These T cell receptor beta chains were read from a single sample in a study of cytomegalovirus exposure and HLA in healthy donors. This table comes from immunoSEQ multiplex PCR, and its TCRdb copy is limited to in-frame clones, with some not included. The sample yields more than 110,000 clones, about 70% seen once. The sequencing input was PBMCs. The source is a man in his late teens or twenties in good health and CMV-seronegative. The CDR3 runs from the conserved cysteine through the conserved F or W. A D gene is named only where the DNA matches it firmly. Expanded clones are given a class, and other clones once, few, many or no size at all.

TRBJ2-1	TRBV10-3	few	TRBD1	TGTGCCATCAGTCAAGGGACAGGGGGAAGCAATGAGCAGTTCTTC	CAISQGTGGSNEQFF
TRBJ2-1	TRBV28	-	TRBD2	TGTGCCAGCAGTTTCGCACTAGCGGGGGTTTATGAGCAGTTCTTC	CASSFALAGVYEQFF
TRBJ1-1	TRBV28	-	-	TGTGCCAGCAGTTTTGGCAGGGAAGCTTTCTTT	CASSFGREAFF
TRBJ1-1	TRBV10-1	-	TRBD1	TGCGCCAGCAGTGAGTCCCCGGACAGGACTTTCATGAACACTGAAGCTTTCTTT	CASSESPDRTFMNTEAFF
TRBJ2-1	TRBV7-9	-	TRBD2	TGTGCCAGCAGCTTGGGACTAGCGGGGTCCTCCTACAATGAGCAGTTCTTC	CASSLGLAGSSYNEQFF
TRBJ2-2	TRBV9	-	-	TGTGCCAGCAGCGTAACGGGAGCGAACACCGGGGAGCTGTTTTTT	CASSVTGANTGELFF
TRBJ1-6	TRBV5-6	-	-	TGTGCCAGCAGCGGGGGACTTACGAATTCACCCCTCCACTTT	CASSGGLTNSPLHF
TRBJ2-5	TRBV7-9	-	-	TGTGCCAGCAGCCCTCCGGGACTCCAAGAGACCCAGTACTTC	CASSPPGLQETQYF
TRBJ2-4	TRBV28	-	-	TGTGCCAGCAGTTTGGGCCCCGGCAGGGTGTGGGACATTCAGTACTTC	CASSLGPGRVWDIQYF
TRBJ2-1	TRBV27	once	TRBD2	TGTGCCAGCAGTGTAGCGGGAGTGTCGTACAATGAGCAGTTCTTC	CASSVAGVSYNEQFF
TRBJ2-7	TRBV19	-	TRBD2	TGTGCCAGTAGTAGCGGGGGGCCTTCCTACGAGCAGTACTTC	CASSSGGPSYEQYF
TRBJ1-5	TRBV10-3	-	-	TGTGCCATCTCGAGTGGGGGCGGGCAGCCCCAGCATTTT	CAISSGGGQPQHF
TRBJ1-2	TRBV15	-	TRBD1	TGTGCCACCAGCAGGGCCGGGACAGCCGCCCATGGCTACACCTTC	CATSRAGTAAHGYTF
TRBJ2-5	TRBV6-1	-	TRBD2	TGTGCCAGCAGTGAAACATTAGCGGGCCCCACAGAGACCCAGTACTTC	CASSETLAGPTETQYF
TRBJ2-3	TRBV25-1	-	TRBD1	TGTGCCAGCAGTGAACAGGGGGCGAGGACAGATACGCAGTATTTT	CASSEQGARTDTQYF
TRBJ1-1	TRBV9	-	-	TGTGCCAGCAGCCTGACACCGAACACTGAAGCTTTCTTT	CASSLTPNTEAFF
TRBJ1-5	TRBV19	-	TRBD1	TGTGCCAGTAGTATATCGCCGGAGACAGGGTCCAGAAATCAGCCCCAGCATTTT	CASSISPETGSRNQPQHF
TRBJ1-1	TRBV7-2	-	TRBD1	TGTGCCAGCATCTACAGTTCAGGGGGGACTGAAGCTTTCTTT	CASIYSSGGTEAFF
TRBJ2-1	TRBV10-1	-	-	TGCGCCAGCAGTGATGGGAGATACAATGAGCAGTTCTTC	CASSDGRYNEQFF
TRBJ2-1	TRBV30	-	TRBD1	TGTGCCTGGTCGCCGGGACAGGGGGCCCATGAGCAGTTCTTC	CAWSPGQGAHEQFF
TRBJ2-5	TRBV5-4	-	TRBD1	TGTGCCAGCACCGTGACAGGGGGCCAGCGGGAGACCCAGTACTTC	CASTVTGGQRETQYF
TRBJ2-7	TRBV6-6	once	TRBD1	TGTGCCAGCAGCCCTCATGGACAGGGAAAGGATCTTAAGCAGTACTTC	CASSPHGQGKDLKQYF
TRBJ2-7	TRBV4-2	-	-	TGTGCCAGCAGCCAAAATACCGGGGGGCCCTACGAGCAGTACTTC	CASSQNTGGPYEQYF
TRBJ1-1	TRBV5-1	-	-	TGCGCCAGCAGAAGTCAGGGAAGAAACACTGAAGCTTTCTTT	CASRSQGRNTEAFF
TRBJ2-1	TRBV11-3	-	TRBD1	TGTGCCAGCAGCTTAAGACAGGGGAAATACAATGAGCAGTTCTTC	CASSLRQGKYNEQFF
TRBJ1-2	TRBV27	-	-	TGTGCCAGCAGTTTCCGGGAGAACTATGGCTACACCTTC	CASSFRENYGYTF
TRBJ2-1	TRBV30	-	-	TGTGCCTGGAGTGTCGTTAGCTCCTACAATGAGCAGTTCTTC	CAWSVVSSYNEQFF
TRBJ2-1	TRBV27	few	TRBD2	TGTGCCAGCAGTTTAATGATATCCGGGACTAGGCACAATGAGCAGTTCTTC	CASSLMISGTRHNEQFF
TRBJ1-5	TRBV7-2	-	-	TGTGCCAGCAGCTTAGTTACTAATCAGCCCCAGCATTTT	CASSLVTNQPQHF
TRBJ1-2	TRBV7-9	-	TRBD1	TGTGCCAGCAGCCCCCCCTTTGTCGGGACAGGGGGCAGCAATGGCTACACCTTC	CASSPPFVGTGGSNGYTF
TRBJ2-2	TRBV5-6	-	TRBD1	TGTGCCAGCAGCTTTTTTTATGGGACAGGACCCACCGGGGAGCTGTTTTTT	CASSFFYGTGPTGELFF
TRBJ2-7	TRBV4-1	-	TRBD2	TGCGCCAGCAGCCAAGGGGGAGGGCCCTACGAAGAGCAGTACTTC	CASSQGGGPYEEQYF
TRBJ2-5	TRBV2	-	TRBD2	TGTGCCAGCAGTGGGGTGGCGGGGGAACAAGAGACCCAGTACTTC	CASSGVAGEQETQYF
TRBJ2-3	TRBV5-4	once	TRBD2	TGTGCCAGCAGCTTGGGGGAACTAGCGGGGGGGATCACAGATACGCAGTATTTT	CASSLGELAGGITDTQYF
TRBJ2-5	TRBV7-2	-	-	TGTGCCAGCAGCTTAGTGGCAGTCCAAGAGACCCAGTACTTC	CASSLVAVQETQYF
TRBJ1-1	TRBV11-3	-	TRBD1	TGTGCCAGCAGCCAAGCCGGGACAGTACTTGAAGCTTTCTTT	CASSQAGTVLEAFF
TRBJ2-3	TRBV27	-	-	TGTGCCAGCAGCCTATACCCCACAGATACGCAGTATTTT	CASSLYPTDTQYF
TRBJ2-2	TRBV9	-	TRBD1	TGTGCCAGCAGCCCAAGGGGGCTAGCGAACACCGGGGAGCTGTTTTTT	CASSPRGLANTGELFF
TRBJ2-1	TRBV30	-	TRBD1	TGTGCCTGGGGCCCGTGGGACAGGTTCAATGAGCAGTTCTTC	CAWGPWDRFNEQFF
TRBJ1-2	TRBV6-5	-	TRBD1	TGTGCCAGCAGACCCGGGACAGGGTATTATGGCTACACCTTC	CASRPGTGYYGYTF
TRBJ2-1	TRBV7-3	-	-	TGTGCCAGCAGCTTAACTCTCAGCTCCTACAATGAGCAGTTCTTC	CASSLTLSSYNEQFF
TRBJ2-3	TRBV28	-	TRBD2	TGTGCCAGCCTTCTTGGGACTAGCGGGATTGATACGCAGTATTTT	CASLLGTSGIDTQYF
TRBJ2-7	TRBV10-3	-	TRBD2	TGTGCCATCAGTGAGGGAGGGCGGGGGTACGAGCAGTACTTC	CAISEGGRGYEQYF
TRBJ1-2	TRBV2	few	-	TGTGCCAGCAGCGGGGGGACTTATGGCTACACCTTC	CASSGGTYGYTF
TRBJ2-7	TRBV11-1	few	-	TGTGCCAGCAGCTTAGGCGGCTCAAACGAGCAGTACTTC	CASSLGGSNEQYF
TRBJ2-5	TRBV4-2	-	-	TGTGCCAGCAGCCAAGAGGGGGGCCAGGGAGGGTGGGAGACCCAGTACTTC	CASSQEGGQGGWETQYF
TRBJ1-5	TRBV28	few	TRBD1	TGTGCCAGCAGCCCGACAGGGGGCCCCAATCAGCCCCAGCATTTT	CASSPTGGPNQPQHF
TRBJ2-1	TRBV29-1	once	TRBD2	TGCAGCGTTTCCGAGGGTAGCGGGGCCTACAATGAGCAGTTCTTC	CSVSEGSGAYNEQFF
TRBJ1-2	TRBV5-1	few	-	TGCGCCAGCAGCGATCGGGGTGGCTACACCTTC	CASSDRGGYTF
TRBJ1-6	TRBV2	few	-	TGTGCCAGCAGTGCAGGGGCTGATTCACCCCTCCACTTT	CASSAGADSPLHF
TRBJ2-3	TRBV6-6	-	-	TGTGCCAGCAGTTCCCTTTCGGATACGCAGTATTTT	CASSSLSDTQYF
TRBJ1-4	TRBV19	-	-	TGTGCCAGTAGTAATAACCCCGGGAGGGAGAATGAAAAACTGTTTTTT	CASSNNPGRENEKLFF
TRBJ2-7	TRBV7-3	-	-	TGTGCCAGCAGCTTAAAGGGAGGCTCGAAGTCCTACGAGCAGTACTTC	CASSLKGGSKSYEQYF
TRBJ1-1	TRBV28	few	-	TGTGCCAGCAATCAGGGGCCCTTAAGGGAAGCTTTCTTT	CASNQGPLREAFF
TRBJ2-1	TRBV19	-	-	TGTGCCAGTAGTATTGGGGGTACAGGGAATATTGAGCAGTTCTTC	CASSIGGTGNIEQFF
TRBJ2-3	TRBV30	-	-	TGTGCCTGGAGTGTAGGTGGGGGGTTCACAGATACGCAGTATTTT	CAWSVGGGFTDTQYF
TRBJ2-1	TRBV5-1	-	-	TGCGCCAGCAGCTTTAAGATTCGAGCGGACTTGCGAAGGAGCTCCTACAATGAGCAGTTCTTC	CASSFKIRADLRRSSYNEQFF